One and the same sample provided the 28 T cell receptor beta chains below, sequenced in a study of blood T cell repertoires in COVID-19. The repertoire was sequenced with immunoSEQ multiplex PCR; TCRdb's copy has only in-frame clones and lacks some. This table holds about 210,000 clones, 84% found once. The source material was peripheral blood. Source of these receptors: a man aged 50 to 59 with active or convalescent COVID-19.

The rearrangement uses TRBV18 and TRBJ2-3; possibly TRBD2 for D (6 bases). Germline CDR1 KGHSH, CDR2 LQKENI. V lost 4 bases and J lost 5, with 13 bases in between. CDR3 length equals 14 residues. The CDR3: CASSRQGAGDTQYF. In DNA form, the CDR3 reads TGTGCCAGCTCACGCCAGGGAGCGGGAGATACGCAGTATTTT. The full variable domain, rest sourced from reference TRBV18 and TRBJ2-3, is NAGVMQNPRHLVRRRGQEARLRCSPMKGHSHVYWYRQLPEEGLKFMVYLQKENIIDESGMPKERFSAEFPKEGPSILRIQQVVRGDSAAYFCASSRQGAGDTQYFGPGTRLTVL.

CDR3 region: CASTGQGANEKLFF. In DNA, the CDR3 is TGTGCCAGCACCGGACAGGGGGCTAATGAAAAACTGTTTTTT. The genes are TRBV28 and TRBJ1-4, with 10 bases identical to TRBD1. The CDR3 spans 14 residues. The germline V gene encodes CDR1 MDHEN and CDR2 SYDVKM. V was clipped by 7 bases and J by 3 bases; unmatched bases: 2.

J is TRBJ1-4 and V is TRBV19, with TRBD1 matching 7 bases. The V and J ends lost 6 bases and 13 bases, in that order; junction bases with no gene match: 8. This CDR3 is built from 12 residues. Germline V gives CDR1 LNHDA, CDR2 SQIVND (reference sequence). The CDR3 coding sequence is TGTGCCAGTAGGACCGGGACAGTGGGACTGTTTTTT. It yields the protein CASRTGTVGLFF.

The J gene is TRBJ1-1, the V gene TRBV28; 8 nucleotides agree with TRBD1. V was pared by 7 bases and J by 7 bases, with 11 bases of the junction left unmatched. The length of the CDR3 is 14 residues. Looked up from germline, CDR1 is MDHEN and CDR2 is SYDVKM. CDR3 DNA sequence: TGTGCCAGCACCTCAGGACAGGGAAGTGATGAAGCTTTCTTT. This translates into CASTSGQGSDEAFF.

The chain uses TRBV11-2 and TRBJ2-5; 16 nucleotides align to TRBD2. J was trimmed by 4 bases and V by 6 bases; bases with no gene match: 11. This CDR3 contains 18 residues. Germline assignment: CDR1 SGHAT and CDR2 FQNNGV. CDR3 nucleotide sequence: TGTGCCAGCAGTCTCCCGGGACTAGCGGGGGGGCCGGTAGAGACCCAGTACTTC. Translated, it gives CASSLPGLAGGPVETQYF.

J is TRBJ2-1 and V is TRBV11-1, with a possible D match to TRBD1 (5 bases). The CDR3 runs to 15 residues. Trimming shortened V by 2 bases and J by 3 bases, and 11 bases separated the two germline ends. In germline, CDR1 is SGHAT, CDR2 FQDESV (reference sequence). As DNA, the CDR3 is TGTGCCAGCAGCTTAATCCCAGGGCACTACAATGAGCAGTTCTTC. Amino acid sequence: CASSLIPGHYNEQFF. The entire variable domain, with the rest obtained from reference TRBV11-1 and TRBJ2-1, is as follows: EAEVAQSPRYKITEKSQAVAFWCDPISGHATLYWYRQILGQGPELLVQFQDESVVDDSQLPKDRFSAERLKGVDSTLKIQPAELGDSAMYLCASSLIPGHYNEQFFGPGTRLTVL.

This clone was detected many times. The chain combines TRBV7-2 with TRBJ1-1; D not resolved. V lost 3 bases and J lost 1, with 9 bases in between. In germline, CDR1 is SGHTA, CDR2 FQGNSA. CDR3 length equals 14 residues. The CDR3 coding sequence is TGTGCCAGCAGCTTCGGGTCCGCGAACACTGAAGCTTTCTTT. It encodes CASSFGSANTEAFF.

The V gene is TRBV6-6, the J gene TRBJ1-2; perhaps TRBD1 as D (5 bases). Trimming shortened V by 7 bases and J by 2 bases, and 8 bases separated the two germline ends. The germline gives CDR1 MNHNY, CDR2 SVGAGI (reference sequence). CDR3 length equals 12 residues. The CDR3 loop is CASTPGNYGYTF. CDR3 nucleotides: TGTGCCAGCACCCCAGGGAACTATGGCTACACCTTC.

CDR3 region: CASRSTGNTYEQYV. DNA of the CDR3: TGTGCCAGCAGATCTACAGGGAATACCTACGAGCAGTACGTC. The chain uses TRBV11-2 and TRBJ2-7; possibly TRBD1 for D (6 bases). CDR1 and CDR2 (germline): SGHAT, FQNNGV. Trimming took 6 bases from V and 2 from J, leaving 14 bases between them. There are 14 residues in the CDR3.

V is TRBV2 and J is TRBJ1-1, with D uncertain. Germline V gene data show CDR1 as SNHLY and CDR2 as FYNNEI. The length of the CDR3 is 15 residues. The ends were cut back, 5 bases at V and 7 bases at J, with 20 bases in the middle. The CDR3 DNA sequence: TGTGCCAGCAGTATTTCCCCTTCTGCGGCCTATGAAGCTTTCTTT. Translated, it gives CASSISPSAAYEAFF.

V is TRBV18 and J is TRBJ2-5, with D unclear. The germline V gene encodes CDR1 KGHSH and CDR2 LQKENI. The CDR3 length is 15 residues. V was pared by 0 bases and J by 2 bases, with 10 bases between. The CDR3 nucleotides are TGTGCCAGCTCACCACCGAATGCGAGGCAAGAGACCCAGTACTTC. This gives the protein CASSPPNARQETQYF.

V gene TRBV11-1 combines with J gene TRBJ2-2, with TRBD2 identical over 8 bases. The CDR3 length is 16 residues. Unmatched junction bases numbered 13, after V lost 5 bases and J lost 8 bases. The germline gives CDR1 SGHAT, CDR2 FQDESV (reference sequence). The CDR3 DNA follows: TGTGCCAGCAGCCCAGTTGACGGGAGGGTTCTGGGGGAGCTGTTTTTT. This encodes CASSPVDGRVLGELFF.

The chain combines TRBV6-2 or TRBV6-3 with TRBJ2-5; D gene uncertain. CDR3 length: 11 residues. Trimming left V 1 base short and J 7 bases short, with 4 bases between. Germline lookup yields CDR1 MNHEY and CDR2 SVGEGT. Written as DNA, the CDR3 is TGTGCCAGCAGTTACTTCGGGACCCAGTACTTC. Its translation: CASSYFGTQYF.

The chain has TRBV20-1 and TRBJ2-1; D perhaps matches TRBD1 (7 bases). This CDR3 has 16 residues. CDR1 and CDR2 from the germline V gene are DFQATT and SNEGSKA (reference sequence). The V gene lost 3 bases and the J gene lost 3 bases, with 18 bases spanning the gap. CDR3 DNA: TGCAGTGCTAGTTCATTGGCGGGACAGCTCTACAATGAGCAGTTCTTC. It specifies CSASSLAGQLYNEQFF.

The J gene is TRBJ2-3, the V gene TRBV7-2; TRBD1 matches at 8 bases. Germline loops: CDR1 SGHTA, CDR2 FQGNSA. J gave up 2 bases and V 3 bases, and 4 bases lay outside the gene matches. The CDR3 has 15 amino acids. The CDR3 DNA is TGTGCCAGCAGCTTCGACAGGGGCTCCACAGATACGCAGTATTTT. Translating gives CASSFDRGSTDTQYF.

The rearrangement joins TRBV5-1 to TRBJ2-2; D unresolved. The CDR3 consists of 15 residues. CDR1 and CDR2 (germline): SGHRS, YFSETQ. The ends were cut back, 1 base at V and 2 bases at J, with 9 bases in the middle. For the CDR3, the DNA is TGCGCCAGCAGCTTGCAGGCTCGAAACACCGGGGAGCTGTTTTTT. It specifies CASSLQARNTGELFF. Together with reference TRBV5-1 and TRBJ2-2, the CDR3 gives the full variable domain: KAGVTQTPRYLIKTRGQQVTLSCSPISGHRSVSWYQQTPGQGLQFLFEYFSETQRNKGNFPGRFSGRQFSNSRSEMNVSTLELGDSALYLCASSLQARNTGELFFGEGSRLTVL.

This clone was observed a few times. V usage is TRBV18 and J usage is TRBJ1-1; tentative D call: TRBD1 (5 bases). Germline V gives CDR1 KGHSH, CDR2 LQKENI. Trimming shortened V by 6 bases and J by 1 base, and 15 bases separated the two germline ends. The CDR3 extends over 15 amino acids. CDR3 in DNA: TGTGCCAGCTCTTCCACCACCCAGGGGAACACTGAAGCTTTCTTT. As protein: CASSSTTQGNTEAFF.

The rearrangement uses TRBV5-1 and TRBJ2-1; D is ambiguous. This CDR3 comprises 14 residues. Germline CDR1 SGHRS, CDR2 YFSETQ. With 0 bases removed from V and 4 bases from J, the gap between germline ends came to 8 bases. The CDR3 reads CASSLENSYNEQFF. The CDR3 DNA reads TGCGCCAGCAGCTTGGAGAACAGTTACAATGAGCAGTTCTTC.

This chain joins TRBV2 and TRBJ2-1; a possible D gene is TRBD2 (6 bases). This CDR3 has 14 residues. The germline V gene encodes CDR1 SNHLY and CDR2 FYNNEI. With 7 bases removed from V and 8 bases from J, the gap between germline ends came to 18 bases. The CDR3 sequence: CASTPRSREDEQFF. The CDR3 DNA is TGTGCCAGCACCCCCCGGTCCAGGGAGGATGAGCAGTTCTTC. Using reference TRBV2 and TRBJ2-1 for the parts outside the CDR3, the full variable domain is EPEVTQTPSHQVTQMGQEVILRCVPISNHLYFYWYRQILGQKVEFLVSFYNNEISEKSEIFDDQFSVERPDGSNFTLKIRSTKLEDSAMYFCASTPRSREDEQFFGPGTRLTVL.

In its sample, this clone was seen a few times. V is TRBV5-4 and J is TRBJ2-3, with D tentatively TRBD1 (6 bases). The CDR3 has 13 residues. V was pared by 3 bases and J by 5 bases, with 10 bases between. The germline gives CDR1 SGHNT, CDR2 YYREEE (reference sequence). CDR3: CASSSQGKDTQYF. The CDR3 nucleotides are TGTGCCAGCAGCTCGCAGGGGAAAGATACGCAGTATTTT.

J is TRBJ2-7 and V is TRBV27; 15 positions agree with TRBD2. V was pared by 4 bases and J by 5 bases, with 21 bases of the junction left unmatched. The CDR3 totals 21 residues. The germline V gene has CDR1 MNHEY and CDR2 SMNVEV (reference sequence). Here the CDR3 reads CASSSNSPGTSGGHGRHEQYV. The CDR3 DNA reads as TGTGCCAGCAGTTCAAATTCGCCCGGGACTAGCGGGGGGCACGGACGTCACGAGCAGTACGTC.

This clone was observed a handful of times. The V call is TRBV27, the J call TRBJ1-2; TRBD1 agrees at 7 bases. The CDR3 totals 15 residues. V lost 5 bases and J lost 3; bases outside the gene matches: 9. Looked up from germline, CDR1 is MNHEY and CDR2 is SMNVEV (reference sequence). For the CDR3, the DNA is TGTGCCAGCAGTCCCGAGGACAGGTTCTACTATGGCTACACCTTC. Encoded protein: CASSPEDRFYYGYTF.

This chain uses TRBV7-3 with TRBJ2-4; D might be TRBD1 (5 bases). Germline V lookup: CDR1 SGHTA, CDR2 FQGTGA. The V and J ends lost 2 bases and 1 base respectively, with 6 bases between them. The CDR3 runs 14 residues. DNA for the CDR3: TGTGCCAGCAGCTTAGCAGGGGCCAAAAACATTCAGTACTTC. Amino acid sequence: CASSLAGAKNIQYF.

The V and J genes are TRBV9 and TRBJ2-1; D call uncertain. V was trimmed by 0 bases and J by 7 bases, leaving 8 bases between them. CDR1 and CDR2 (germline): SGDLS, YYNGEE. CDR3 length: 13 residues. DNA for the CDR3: TGTGCCAGCAGCGTAGTCGGGTTAAATGAGCAGTTCTTC. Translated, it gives CASSVVGLNEQFF.

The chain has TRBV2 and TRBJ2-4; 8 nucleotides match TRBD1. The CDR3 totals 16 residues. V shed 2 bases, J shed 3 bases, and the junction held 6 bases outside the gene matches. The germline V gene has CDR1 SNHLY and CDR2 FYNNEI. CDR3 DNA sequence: TGTGCCAGCAGTGAATTGGGGACAGGAAACAAAAACATTCAGTACTTC. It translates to CASSELGTGNKNIQYF.

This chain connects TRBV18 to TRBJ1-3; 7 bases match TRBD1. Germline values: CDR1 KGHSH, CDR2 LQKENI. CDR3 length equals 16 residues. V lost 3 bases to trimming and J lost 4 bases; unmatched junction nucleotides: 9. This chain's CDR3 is CASSPDRVLLGNTIYF. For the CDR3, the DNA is TGTGCCAGCTCACCCGACAGGGTACTCCTCGGAAACACCATATATTTT.

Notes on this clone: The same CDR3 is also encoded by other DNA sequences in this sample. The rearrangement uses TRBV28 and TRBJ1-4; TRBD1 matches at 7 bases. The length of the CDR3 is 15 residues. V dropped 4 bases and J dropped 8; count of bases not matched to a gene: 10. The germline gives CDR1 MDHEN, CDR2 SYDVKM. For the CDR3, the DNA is TGTGCCAGCAGTTCCCCTGACAGGGTAGGGGAAAAACTGTTTTTT. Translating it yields CASSSPDRVGEKLFF.

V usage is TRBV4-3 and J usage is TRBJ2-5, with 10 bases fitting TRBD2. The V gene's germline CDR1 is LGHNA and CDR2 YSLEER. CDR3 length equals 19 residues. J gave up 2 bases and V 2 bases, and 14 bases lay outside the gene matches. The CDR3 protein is CASSQSTGLAGALQETQYF. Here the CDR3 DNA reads TGCGCCAGCAGCCAATCAACAGGGCTAGCGGGGGCGTTACAAGAGACCCAGTACTTC.